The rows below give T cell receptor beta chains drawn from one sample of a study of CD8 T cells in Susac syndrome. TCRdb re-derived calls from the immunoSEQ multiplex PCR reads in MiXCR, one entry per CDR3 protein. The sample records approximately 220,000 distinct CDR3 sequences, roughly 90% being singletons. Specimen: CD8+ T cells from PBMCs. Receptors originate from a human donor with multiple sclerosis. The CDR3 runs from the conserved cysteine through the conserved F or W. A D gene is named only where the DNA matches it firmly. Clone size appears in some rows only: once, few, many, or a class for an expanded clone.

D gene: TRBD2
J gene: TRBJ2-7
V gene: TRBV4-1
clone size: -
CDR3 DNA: TGCGCCAGCAGCCACCCGGTCGGTAGCGGGATAGGGCAGTACTTC
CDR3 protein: CASSHPVGSGIGQYF

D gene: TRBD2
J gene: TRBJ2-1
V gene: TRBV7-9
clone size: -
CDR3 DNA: TGTGCCAGCAGCTTAGAACGGCCTAGCGGAGGGAGCTACAATGAGCAGTTCTTC
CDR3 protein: CASSLERPSGGSYNEQFF

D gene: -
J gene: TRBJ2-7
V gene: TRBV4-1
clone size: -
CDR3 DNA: TGCGCCAGCAGCCAAGCTTCAGGGGGGAGCTACGAGCAGTACTTC
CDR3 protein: CASSQASGGSYEQYF

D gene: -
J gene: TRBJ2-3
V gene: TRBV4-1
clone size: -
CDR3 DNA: TGCGCCAGCAGCCTGGTTAGCGAGGCAGATACGCAGTATTTT
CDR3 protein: CASSLVSEADTQYF

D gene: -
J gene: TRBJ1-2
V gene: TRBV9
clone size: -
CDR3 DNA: TGTGCCAGCAGCGTGGAGAGGTACTATGGCTACACCTTC
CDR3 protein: CASSVERYYGYTF

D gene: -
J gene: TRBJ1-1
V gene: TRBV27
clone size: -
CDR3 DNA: TGTGCCAGCAGTTTAATCGAGAGGAGACAAGCTTTCTTT
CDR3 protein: CASSLIERRQAFF

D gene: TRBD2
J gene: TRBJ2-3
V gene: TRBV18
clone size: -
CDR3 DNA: TGTGCCAGCTCACCGGCTAGCGGGGGGGCAGATACGCAGTATTTT
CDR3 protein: CASSPASGGADTQYF

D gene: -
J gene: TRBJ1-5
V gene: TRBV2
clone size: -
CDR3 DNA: TGTGCCAGCACGTCGGAAGGACGGCGGAATCAGCCCCAGCATTTT
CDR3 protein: CASTSEGRRNQPQHF

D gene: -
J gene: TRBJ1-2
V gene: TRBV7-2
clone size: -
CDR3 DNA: TGTGCCAGCAATCCAGGGTATGGCTACACCTTC
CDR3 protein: CASNPGYGYTF

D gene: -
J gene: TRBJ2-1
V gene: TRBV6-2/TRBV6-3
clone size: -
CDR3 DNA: TGTGCCAGCAGTTACATTTTATCGGGGACGCAGCAGTTCTTC
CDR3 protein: CASSYILSGTQQFF

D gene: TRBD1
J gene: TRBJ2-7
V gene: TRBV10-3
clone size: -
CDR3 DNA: TGTGCCATCAGTGAGGGGGCAGGGGGCTACGAGCAGTACTTC
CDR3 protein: CAISEGAGGYEQYF

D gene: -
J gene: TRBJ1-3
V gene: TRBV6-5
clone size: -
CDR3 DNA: TGTGCCAGCAAAAACCAACCGAAGGACACCATATATTTT
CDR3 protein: CASKNQPKDTIYF

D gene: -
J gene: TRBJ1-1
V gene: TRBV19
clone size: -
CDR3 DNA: TGTGCCAGTAGTATAGGGTCAACTTTACTTAATGGTATGAACACTGAAGCTTTCTTT
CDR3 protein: CASSIGSTLLNGMNTEAFF

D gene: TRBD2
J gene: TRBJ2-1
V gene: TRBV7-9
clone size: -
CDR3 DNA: TGTGCCAGCAGCTTCGGACTAGCGTATTACAATGAGCAGTTCTTC
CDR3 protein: CASSFGLAYYNEQFF

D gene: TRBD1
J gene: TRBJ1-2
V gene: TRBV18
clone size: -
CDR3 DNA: TGTGCCAGCTCACCAGGAGGGACAGGGGTTTATGGCTACACCTTC
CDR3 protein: CASSPGGTGVYGYTF

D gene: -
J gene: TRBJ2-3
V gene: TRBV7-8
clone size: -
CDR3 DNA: TGTGCCAGCAGCTTATGGGATAGCGCCACCACAGATACGCAGTATTTT
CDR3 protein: CASSLWDSATTDTQYF

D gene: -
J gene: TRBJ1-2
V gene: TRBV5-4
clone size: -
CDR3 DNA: TGTGCCAGCAGCTTGGGAAGACTCAGCCACGTCGGCTATGGCTACACCTTC
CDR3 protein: CASSLGRLSHVGYGYTF

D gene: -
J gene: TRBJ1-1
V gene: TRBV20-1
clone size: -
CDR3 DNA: TGCAGTGCTACCCTCATCGGCACCCGCTCTGAAGCTTTCTTT
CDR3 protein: CSATLIGTRSEAFF

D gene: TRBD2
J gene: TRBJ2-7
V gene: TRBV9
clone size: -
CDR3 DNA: TGTGCCAGCAGCGAAAGCGGGAATGAGCAGTACTTC
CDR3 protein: CASSESGNEQYF

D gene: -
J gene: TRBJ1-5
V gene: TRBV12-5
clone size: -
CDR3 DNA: TGTGCTAGTGGTTTGGCCGTGCTGACGGGGGAAGGGCAGCCCCAGCATTTT
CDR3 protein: CASGLAVLTGEGQPQHF

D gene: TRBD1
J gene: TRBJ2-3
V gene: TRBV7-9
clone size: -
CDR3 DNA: TGTGCCAGCAGCTGGGGCAGGGGGACAGATACGCAGTATTTT
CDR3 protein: CASSWGRGTDTQYF

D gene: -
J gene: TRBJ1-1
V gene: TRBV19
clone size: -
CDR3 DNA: TGTGCCAGTACTTTGGGCAGAGACACTGAAGCTTTCTTT
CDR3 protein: CASTLGRDTEAFF

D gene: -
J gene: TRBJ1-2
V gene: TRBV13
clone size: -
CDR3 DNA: TGTGCCAGCATCTCACGGGGGGAGCTCGTGGATGGCTACACCTTC
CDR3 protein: CASISRGELVDGYTF

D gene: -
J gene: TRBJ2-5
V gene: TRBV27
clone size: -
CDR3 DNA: TGTGCCAGCAGTTTGGGGGGCGGGAAAGAGACCCAGTACTTC
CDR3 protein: CASSLGGGKETQYF

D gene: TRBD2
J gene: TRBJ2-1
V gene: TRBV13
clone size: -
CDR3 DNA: TGTGCCAGCAGCGAAGCAAGCGGGGGGGCTTACAATGAGCAGTTCTTC
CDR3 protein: CASSEASGGAYNEQFF

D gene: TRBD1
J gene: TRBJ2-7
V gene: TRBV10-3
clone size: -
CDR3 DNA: TGTGCCATCAGTGGTGCCGGGACAGGGGCCTACGAGCAGTACTTC
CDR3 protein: CAISGAGTGAYEQYF

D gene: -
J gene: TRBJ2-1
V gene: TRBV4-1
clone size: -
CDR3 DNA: TGCGCCAGCAGCCAGAAGGGGAGCTCCTACAATGAGCAGTTCTTC
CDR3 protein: CASSQKGSSYNEQFF

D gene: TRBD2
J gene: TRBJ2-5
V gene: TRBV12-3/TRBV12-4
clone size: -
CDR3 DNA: TGTGCCAACAGTCCCCGGACTAGCGGGGGAGCCTGGGAGACCCAGTACTTC
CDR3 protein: CANSPRTSGGAWETQYF

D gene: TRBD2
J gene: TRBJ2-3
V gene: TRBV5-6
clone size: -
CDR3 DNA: TGTGCCAGCAGCTTGGGCGGGAGTGGAGATACGCAGTATTTT
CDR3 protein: CASSLGGSGDTQYF

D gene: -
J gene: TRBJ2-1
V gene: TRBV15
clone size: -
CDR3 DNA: TGTGCCACCGCCTCCGAGGTGTTAAATGAGCAGTTCTTC
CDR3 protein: CATASEVLNEQFF

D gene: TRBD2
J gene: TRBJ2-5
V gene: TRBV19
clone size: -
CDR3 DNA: TGTGCCAGTAGCCATAGCGGGAGGGGAATCCAAGAGACCCAGTACTTC
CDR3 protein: CASSHSGRGIQETQYF

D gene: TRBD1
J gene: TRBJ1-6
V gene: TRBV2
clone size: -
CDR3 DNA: TGTGCCAGCAGTGGGGTTAAGGGGGCGCCCCTCCACTTT
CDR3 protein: CASSGVKGAPLHF

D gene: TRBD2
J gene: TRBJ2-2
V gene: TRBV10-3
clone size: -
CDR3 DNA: TGTGCCGTCGCGAGCGGGAGCGCCGGGGAGCTGTTTTTT
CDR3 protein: CAVASGSAGELFF

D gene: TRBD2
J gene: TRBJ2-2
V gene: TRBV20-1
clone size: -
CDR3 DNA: TGCAGTGCTAGCGGGAGGACGACCGGGGAGCTGTTTTTT
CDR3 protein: CSASGRTTGELFF

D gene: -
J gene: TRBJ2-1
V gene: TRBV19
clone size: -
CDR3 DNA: TGTGCCAGTAGTACGCTTAGCTACAATGAGCAGTTCTTC
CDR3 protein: CASSTLSYNEQFF

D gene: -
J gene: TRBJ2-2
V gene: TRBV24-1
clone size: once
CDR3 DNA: TGTGCCACCAGGGATACGGACTTAACCGGGGAGCTGTTTTTT
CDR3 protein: CATRDTDLTGELFF

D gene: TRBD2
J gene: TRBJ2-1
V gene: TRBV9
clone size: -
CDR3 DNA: TGTGCCAGCAGCGCCAGTAGCGGGACGCGCTACAATGAGCAGTTCTTC
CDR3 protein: CASSASSGTRYNEQFF

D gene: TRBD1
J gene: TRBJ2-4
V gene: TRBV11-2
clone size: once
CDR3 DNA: TGTGCCAGCAGCTCAGAGGGGGCTTTATCCAAAAACATTCAGTACTTC
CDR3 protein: CASSSEGALSKNIQYF

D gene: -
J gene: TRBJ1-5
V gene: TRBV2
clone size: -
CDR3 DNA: TGTGCCAGCAGTGGGGACGCGGATGATGGGGATAGCAATCAGCCCCAGCATTTT
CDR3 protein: CASSGDADDGDSNQPQHF

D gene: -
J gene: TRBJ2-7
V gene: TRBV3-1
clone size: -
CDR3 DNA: TGTGCCAGCAGCCAAGGACCGACCCGCGTGGGCAGGGTTTACGAGCAGTACTTC
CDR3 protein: CASSQGPTRVGRVYEQYF